This is a list of T cell receptor beta chains from one sample in a study of blood T cell repertoires in COVID-19. The assay was immunoSEQ multiplex PCR, and TCRdb's table has in-frame clones only and misses some. Among about 180,000 clones listed, over 75% were seen once. Sequenced material: peripheral blood. Receptor source: a human donor with active or convalescent COVID-19. The donor label of this sample is uncertain. Each CDR3 is given without its conserved first and last residue.

j_gene: TRBJ2-7
v_gene: TRBV28
CDR3aa: ASSLGLGAYEQY

j_gene: TRBJ2-7
v_gene: TRBV4-2
CDR3aa: ASSQDLASGVYEQY

j_gene: TRBJ1-1
v_gene: TRBV15
CDR3aa: ATSRDLREGAF

j_gene: TRBJ2-3
v_gene: TRBV3-1/TRBV3-2
CDR3aa: ASRRTGSSTDTQY

j_gene: TRBJ1-1
v_gene: TRBV5-6
CDR3aa: ASSFGFVGTEAF

j_gene: TRBJ1-6
v_gene: TRBV7-9
CDR3aa: ASSPGQGTSFYNSPLH

j_gene: TRBJ2-3
v_gene: TRBV28
CDR3aa: ASSPPSRQGTDTQY

j_gene: TRBJ2-1
v_gene: TRBV5-4
CDR3aa: ASSFGGEQF

j_gene: TRBJ2-1
v_gene: TRBV5-5
CDR3aa: ASSLEGGVSYNEQF

j_gene: TRBJ1-4
v_gene: TRBV9
CDR3aa: ASSVGRQGNEKLF

j_gene: TRBJ2-5
v_gene: TRBV29-1
CDR3aa: SVELRQQETQY

j_gene: TRBJ2-7
v_gene: TRBV28
CDR3aa: ASRDRAPSYEQY

j_gene: TRBJ1-6
v_gene: TRBV7-9
CDR3aa: ASSFWTGGNSPLH

j_gene: TRBJ1-1
v_gene: TRBV7-2
CDR3aa: ASSSVNYPEAF

j_gene: TRBJ1-5
v_gene: TRBV2
CDR3aa: ASSGGFESNSNQPQH

j_gene: TRBJ1-6
v_gene: TRBV6-6
CDR3aa: ASSYFRTGSHSPLH

j_gene: TRBJ1-3
v_gene: TRBV6-2/TRBV6-3
CDR3aa: ASSFSGTASSGNTIY

j_gene: TRBJ1-4
v_gene: TRBV6-5
CDR3aa: ASRTPVGGSEKLF

j_gene: TRBJ2-1
v_gene: TRBV23-1
CDR3aa: ASEATGARNEQF

j_gene: TRBJ2-7
v_gene: TRBV4-1
CDR3aa: ASSQAAPTSVSYEQY

j_gene: TRBJ2-2
v_gene: TRBV7-2
CDR3aa: ASSPIAGGRTGELF

j_gene: TRBJ2-5
v_gene: TRBV9
CDR3aa: ASSVYQQETQY

j_gene: TRBJ1-1
v_gene: TRBV18
CDR3aa: ASSPSPTGLSGTEAF